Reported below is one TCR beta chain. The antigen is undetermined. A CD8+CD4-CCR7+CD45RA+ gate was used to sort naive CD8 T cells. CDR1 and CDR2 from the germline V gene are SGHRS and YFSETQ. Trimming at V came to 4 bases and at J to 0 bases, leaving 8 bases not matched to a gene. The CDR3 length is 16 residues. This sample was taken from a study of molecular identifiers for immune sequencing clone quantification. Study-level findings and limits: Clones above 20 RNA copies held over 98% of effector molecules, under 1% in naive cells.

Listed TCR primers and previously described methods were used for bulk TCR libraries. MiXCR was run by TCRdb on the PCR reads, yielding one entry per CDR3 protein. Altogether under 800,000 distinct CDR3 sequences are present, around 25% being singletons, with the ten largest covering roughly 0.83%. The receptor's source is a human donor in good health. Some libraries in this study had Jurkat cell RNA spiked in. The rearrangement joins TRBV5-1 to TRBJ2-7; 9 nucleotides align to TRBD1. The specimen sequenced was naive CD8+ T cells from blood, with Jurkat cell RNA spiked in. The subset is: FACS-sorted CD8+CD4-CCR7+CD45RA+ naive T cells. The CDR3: CASSKGQGYFSYEQYF. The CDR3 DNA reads TGCGCCAGCAGCAAAGGACAGGGGTACTTCTCCTACGAGCAGTACTTC.